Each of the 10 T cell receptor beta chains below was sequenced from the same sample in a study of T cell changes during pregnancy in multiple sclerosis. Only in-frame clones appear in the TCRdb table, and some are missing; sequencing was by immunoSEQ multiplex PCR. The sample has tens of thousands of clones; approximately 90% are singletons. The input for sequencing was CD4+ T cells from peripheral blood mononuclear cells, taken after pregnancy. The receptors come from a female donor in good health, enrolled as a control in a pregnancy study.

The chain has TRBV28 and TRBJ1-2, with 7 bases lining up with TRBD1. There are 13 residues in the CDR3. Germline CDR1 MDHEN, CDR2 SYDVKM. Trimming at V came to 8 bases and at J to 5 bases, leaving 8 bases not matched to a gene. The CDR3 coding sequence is TGTGCCAGCTCCTCCGGGACAGAGTATGGCTACACCTTC. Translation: CASSSGTEYGYTF.

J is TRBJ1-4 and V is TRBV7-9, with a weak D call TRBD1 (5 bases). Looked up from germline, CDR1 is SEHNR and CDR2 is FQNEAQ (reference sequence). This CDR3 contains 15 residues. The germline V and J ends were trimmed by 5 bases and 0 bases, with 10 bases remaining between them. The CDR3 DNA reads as TGTGCCAGCAGCCAAGACAGAGCAACTAATGAAAAACTGTTTTTT. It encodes CASSQDRATNEKLFF.

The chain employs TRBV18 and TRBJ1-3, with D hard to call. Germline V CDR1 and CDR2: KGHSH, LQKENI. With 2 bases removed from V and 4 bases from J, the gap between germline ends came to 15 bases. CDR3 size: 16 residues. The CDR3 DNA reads TGTGCCAGCTCACCAAACAAGGCAGGAGGGGGAAACACCATATATTTT. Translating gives CASSPNKAGGGNTIYF. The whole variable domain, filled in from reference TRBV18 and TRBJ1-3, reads NAGVMQNPRHLVRRRGQEARLRCSPMKGHSHVYWYRQLPEEGLKFMVYLQKENIIDESGMPKERFSAEFPKEGPSILRIQQVVRGDSAAYFCASSPNKAGGGNTIYFGEGSWLTVV.

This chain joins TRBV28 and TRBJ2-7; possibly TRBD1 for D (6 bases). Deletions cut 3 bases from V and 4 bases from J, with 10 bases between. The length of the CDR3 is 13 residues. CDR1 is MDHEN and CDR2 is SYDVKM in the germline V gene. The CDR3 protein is CASSLGQGYEQYF. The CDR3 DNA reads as TGTGCCAGCAGTTTGGGGCAGGGGTACGAGCAGTACTTC.

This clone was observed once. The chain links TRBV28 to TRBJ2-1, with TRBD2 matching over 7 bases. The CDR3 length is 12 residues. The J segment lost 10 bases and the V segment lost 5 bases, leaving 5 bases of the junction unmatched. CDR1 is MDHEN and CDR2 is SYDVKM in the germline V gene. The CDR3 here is CASSLSGDEQFF. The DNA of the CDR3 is TGTGCCAGCAGTCTAAGCGGGGACGAGCAGTTCTTC. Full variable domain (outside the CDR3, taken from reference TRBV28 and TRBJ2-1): DVKVTQSSRYLVKRTGEKVFLECVQDMDHENMFWYRQDPGLGLRLIYFSYDVKMKEKGDIPEGYSVSREKKERFSLILESASTNQTSMYLCASSLSGDEQFFGPGTRLTVL.

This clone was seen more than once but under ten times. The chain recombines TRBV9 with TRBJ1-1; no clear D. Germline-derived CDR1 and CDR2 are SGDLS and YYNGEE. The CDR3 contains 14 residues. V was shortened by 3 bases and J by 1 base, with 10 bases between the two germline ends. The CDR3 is CASSAFQKNTEAFF. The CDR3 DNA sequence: TGTGCCAGCAGCGCCTTTCAGAAGAACACTGAAGCTTTCTTT.

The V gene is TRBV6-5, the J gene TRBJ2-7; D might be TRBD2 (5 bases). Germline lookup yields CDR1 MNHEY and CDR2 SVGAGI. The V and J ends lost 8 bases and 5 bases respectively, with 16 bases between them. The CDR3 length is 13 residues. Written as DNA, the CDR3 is TGTGCCAGCTCCCTCACGGGGTTGGACGAGCAGTACTTC. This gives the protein CASSLTGLDEQYF.

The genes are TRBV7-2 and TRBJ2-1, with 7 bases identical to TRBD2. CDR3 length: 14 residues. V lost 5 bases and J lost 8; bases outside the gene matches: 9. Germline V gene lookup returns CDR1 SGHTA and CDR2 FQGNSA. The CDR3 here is CASSNAGVGYEQFF. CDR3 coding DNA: TGTGCCAGCAGCAACGCGGGGGTGGGGTATGAGCAGTTCTTC.

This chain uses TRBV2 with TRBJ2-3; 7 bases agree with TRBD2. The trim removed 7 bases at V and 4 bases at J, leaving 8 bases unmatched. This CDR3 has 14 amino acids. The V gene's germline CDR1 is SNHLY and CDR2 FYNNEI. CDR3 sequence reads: CASTLRGFADTQYF. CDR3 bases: TGTGCCAGCACGTTGCGGGGGTTCGCAGATACGCAGTATTTT. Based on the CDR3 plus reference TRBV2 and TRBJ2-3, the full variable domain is EPEVTQTPSHQVTQMGQEVILRCVPISNHLYFYWYRQILGQKVEFLVSFYNNEISEKSEIFDDQFSVERPDGSNFTLKIRSTKLEDSAMYFCASTLRGFADTQYFGPGTRLTVL.

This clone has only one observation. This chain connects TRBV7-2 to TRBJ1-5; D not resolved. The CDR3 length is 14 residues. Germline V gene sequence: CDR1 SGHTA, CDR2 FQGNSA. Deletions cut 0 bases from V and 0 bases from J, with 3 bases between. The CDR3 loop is CASSLAGSNQPQHF. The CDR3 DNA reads TGTGCCAGCAGCTTAGCCGGTAGCAATCAGCCCCAGCATTTT.